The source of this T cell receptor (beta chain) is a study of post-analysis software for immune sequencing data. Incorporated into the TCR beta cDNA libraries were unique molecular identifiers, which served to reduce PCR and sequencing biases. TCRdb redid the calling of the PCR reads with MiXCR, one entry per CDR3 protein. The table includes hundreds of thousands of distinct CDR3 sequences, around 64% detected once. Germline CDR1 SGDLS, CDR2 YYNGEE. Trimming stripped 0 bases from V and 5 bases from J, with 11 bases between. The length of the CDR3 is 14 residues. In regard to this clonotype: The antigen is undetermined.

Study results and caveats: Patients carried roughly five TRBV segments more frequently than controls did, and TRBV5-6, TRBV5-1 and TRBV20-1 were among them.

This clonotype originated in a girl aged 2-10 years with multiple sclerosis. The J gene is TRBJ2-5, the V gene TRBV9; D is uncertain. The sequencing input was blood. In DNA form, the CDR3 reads TGTGCCAGCAGCGTAGCGCCGTCCGGGGAGACCCAGTACTTC. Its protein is CASSVAPSGETQYF.